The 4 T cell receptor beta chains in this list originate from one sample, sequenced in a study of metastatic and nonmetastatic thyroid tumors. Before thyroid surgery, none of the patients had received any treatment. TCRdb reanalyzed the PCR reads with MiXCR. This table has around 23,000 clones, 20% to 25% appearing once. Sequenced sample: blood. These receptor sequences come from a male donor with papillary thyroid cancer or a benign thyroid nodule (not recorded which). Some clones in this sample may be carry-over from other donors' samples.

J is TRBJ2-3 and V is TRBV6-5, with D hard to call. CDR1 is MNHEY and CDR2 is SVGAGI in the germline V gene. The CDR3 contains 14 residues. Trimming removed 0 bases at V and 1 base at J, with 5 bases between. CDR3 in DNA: TGTGCCAGCAGTTACTCGATGGGCACAGATACGCAGTATTTT. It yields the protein CASSYSMGTDTQYF.

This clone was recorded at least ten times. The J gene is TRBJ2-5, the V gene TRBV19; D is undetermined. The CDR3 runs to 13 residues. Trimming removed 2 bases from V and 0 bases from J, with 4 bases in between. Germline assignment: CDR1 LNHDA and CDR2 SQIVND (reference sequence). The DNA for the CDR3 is TGTGCCAGTAGTATAACAGACCAAGAGACCCAGTACTTC. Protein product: CASSITDQETQYF.

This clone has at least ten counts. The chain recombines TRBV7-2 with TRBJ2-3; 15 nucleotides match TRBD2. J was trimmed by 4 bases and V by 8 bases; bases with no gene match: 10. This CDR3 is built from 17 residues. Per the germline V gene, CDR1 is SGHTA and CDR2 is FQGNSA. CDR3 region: CASPGLAGGKGSDTQYF. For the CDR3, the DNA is TGTGCCAGCCCCGGACTAGCGGGGGGGAAGGGGTCAGATACGCAGTATTTT.

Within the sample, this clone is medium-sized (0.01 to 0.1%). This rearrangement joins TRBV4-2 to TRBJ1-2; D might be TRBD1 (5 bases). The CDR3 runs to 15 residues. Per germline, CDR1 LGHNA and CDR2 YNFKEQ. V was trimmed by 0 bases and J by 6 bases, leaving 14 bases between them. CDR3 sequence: CASSQDSRQGDGYTF. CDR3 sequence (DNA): TGTGCCAGCAGCCAAGATAGTCGGCAAGGGGATGGCTACACCTTC.